The 12 T cell receptor beta chains in this list originate from one sample, sequenced in a study of cytomegalovirus exposure and HLA in healthy donors. The PCR ran on 60 Vbeta and 13 Jbeta primers. Libraries were prepared by immunoSEQ multiplex PCR; TCRdb keeps only in-frame clonotypes and omits some of them. Among some 150,000 clones listed, approximately 85% were seen once. Source material: PBMCs. These receptors originate from a man in his forties or fifties in good health and CMV-seropositive.

The chain combines TRBV28 with TRBJ1-4; 9 positions match TRBD1. J was trimmed by 0 bases and V by 6 bases; bases with no gene match: 11. In germline, CDR1 is MDHEN, CDR2 SYDVKM. The CDR3 sequence is 18 residues long. Written as DNA, the CDR3 is TGTGCCAGCAGCCGGGACAGGGTCAAATTCTCAACTAATGAAAAACTGTTTTTT. Protein sequence: CASSRDRVKFSTNEKLFF. Supplemented by reference TRBV28 and TRBJ1-4, the full variable domain reads DVKVTQSSRYLVKRTGEKVFLECVQDMDHENMFWYRQDPGLGLRLIYFSYDVKMKEKGDIPEGYSVSREKKERFSLILESASTNQTSMYLCASSRDRVKFSTNEKLFFGSGTQLSVL.

The chain employs TRBV2 and TRBJ2-7, with 8 bases identical to TRBD2. CDR1 SNHLY and CDR2 FYNNEI come from the germline V gene. This CDR3 is 16 amino acids long. Trimming took 6 bases from V and 7 from J; bases not matched to a gene: 17. CDR3 region: CASRIVEREGKREQYF. CDR3 bases: TGTGCCAGCAGGATCGTGGAACGGGAGGGAAAGAGAGAGCAGTACTTC.

This clone was picked up a small number of times. The rearrangement links TRBV29-1 to TRBJ2-3; 8 positions match TRBD1. The germline gives CDR1 SQVTM, CDR2 ANQGSEA. The CDR3 sequence is 15 residues long. The V gene end was trimmed by 7 bases and the J gene end by 4 bases; junction bases not matched to a gene: 13. The CDR3 sequence: CSGRQGSSQADTQYF. The CDR3 DNA reads TGCAGCGGTCGACAGGGGTCGAGCCAGGCAGATACGCAGTATTTT.

The CDR3 here is CASSSDRTVYGYTF. CDR3 bases: TGTGCCAGCAGCTCGGACAGGACGGTCTATGGCTACACCTTC. The rearrangement uses TRBV7-8 and TRBJ1-2, with 7 bases identical to TRBD1. The trim removed 4 bases at V and 4 bases at J, leaving 6 bases unmatched. The CDR3 runs 14 residues. Per the germline V gene, CDR1 is SGHVS and CDR2 is FQNEAQ. Supplemented by reference TRBV7-8 and TRBJ1-2, the full variable domain reads GAGVSQSPRYKVAKRGQDVALRCDPISGHVSLFWYQQALGQGPEFLTYFQNEAQLDKSGLPSDRFFAERPEGSVSTLKIQRTQQEDSAVYLCASSSDRTVYGYTFGSGTRLTVV.

This chain uses TRBV28 with TRBJ2-2; D remains unclear. V lost 3 bases to trimming and J lost 1 base, with 9 bases between them. The length of the CDR3 is 15 residues. Germline CDR1 and CDR2: MDHEN and SYDVKM. CDR3 sequence reads: CASSFTRQNTGELFF. In nucleotides, the CDR3 is TGTGCCAGCAGTTTCACCCGACAGAACACCGGGGAGCTGTTTTTT.

This clone was seen more than once but under ten times. V is TRBV5-4 and J is TRBJ1-2; 8 positions match TRBD1. The ends lost 4 bases at V and 7 bases at J; junction bases unmatched: 18. There are 17 residues in the CDR3. Germline CDR1 is SGHNT and CDR2 is YYREEE (reference sequence). The chain's CDR3 is CASSPDLFSGGPSGYTF. In DNA, the CDR3 is TGTGCCAGCAGCCCGGATCTTTTTTCAGGGGGCCCTAGTGGCTACACCTTC. Drawing the rest from reference TRBV5-4 and TRBJ1-2, the complete variable domain is ETGVTQSPTHLIKTRGQQVTLRCSSQSGHNTVSWYQQALGQGPQFIFQYYREEENGRGNFPPRFSGLQFPNYSSELNVNALELDDSALYLCASSPDLFSGGPSGYTFGSGTRLTVV.

The chain carries TRBV19 and TRBJ1-1; 9 nucleotides agree with TRBD1. CDR1 and CDR2 (germline): LNHDA, SQIVND (reference sequence). The CDR3 runs 13 residues. V shed 6 bases, J shed 8 bases, and the junction held 7 bases outside the gene matches. As DNA, the CDR3 is TGTGCCAGTAGGGGACAGGGACTCTCCGAAGCTTTCTTT. Translating gives CASRGQGLSEAFF. The whole variable domain, remainder taken from reference TRBV19 and TRBJ1-1, is DGGITQSPKYLFRKEGQNVTLSCEQNLNHDAMYWYRQDPGQGLRLIYYSQIVNDFQKGDIAEGYSVSREKKESFPLTVTSAQKNPTAFYLCASRGQGLSEAFFGQGTRLTVV.

The chain carries TRBV6-5 and TRBJ2-1; perhaps TRBD2 as D (7 bases). The CDR3 loop spans 14 amino acids. Per the germline V gene, CDR1 is MNHEY and CDR2 is SVGAGI. V lost 2 bases, J lost 7 bases, and 12 bases lay in between. DNA of the CDR3: TGTGCCAGCAGTTACCGGGGGGCCTTTAATGAGCAGTTCTTC. It translates to CASSYRGAFNEQFF.

The chain employs TRBV18 and TRBJ2-1, with TRBD2 matching over 8 bases. The V gene's germline CDR1 is KGHSH and CDR2 LQKENI. The CDR3 totals 17 residues. Trimming at V came to 6 bases and at J to 6 bases, leaving 16 bases not matched to a gene. In nucleotides, the CDR3 is TGTGCCAGCTCCGAACTCGGCGGGAGGCTCTCGGGCAATGAGCAGTTCTTC. Its protein is CASSELGGRLSGNEQFF.

The rearrangement links TRBV5-4 to TRBJ2-5; D call uncertain. Germline V gene data show CDR1 as SGHNT and CDR2 as YYREEE (reference sequence). Trimming shortened V by 5 bases and J by 3 bases, and 14 bases separated the two germline ends. CDR3 length: 14 residues. In DNA form, the CDR3 reads TGTGCCAGCAGACCCGGGTCCCTAAAAGAGACCCAGTACTTC. Its translation: CASRPGSLKETQYF.

CDR3 bases: TGTGCCAGCAGCGTAGGGGCTAGCGGGAACACAGATACGCAGTATTTT. It is translated as CASSVGASGNTDTQYF. The gene calls are TRBV9 and TRBJ2-3, with 9 bases matching TRBD2. CDR3 length: 16 amino acids. V dropped 0 bases and J dropped 2; count of bases not matched to a gene: 4. The germline V gene encodes CDR1 SGDLS and CDR2 YYNGEE. Drawing the rest from reference TRBV9 and TRBJ2-3, the complete variable domain is DSGVTQTPKHLITATGQRVTLRCSPRSGDLSVYWYQQSLDQGLQFLIQYYNGEERAKGNILERFSAQQFPDLHSELNLSSLELGDSALYFCASSVGASGNTDTQYFGPGTRLTVL.

As DNA, the CDR3 is TGTGCCAGCAGCTCTACAGGGGAGAAATACGAGCAGTACTTC. This translates into CASSSTGEKYEQYF. The chain has TRBV13 and TRBJ2-7; the match to TRBD1 covers 7 bases. The trim removed 4 bases at V and 4 bases at J, leaving 7 bases unmatched. Germline values: CDR1 PRHDT, CDR2 FYEKMQ (reference sequence). This CDR3 comprises 14 residues.